These 7 T cell receptor beta chains were sequenced from one sample in a study of metastatic and nonmetastatic thyroid tumors. TCRdb re-clonotyped the PCR reads through MiXCR. The sample contains tens of thousands of clones, around 12% of which appear only once. None of the patients had undergone any treatment ahead of thyroid surgery. The sequenced sample consisted of tumor tissue. These receptor sequences come from a female donor with papillary thyroid cancer or a benign thyroid nodule (not recorded which). Some clones in this sample may be carry-over from other donors' samples.

V usage is TRBV28 and J usage is TRBJ2-7; the D is unclear. Germline V gene sequence: CDR1 MDHEN, CDR2 SYDVKM. The CDR3 has 16 residues. V gave up 4 bases and J gave up 0 bases, with 16 bases separating them. The CDR3 loop is CASSSRPRRHSYEQYF. The CDR3 region has the DNA TGTGCCAGCAGTTCCCGCCCCCGTCGACACTCCTACGAGCAGTACTTC.

The rearrangement joins TRBV11-3 to TRBJ2-7, with 8 nucleotides matching TRBD2. V was clipped by 5 bases and J by 6 bases; unmatched bases: 15. The V gene's germline CDR1 is SGHNT and CDR2 YENEEA. The CDR3 has 16 residues. The CDR3 DNA is TGTGCCAGCAGCACCACTGGAGCCAGCGGGAGTCGCGAGCAGTACTTC. Translated, it gives CASSTTGASGSREQYF.

This clone was recorded at least ten times. The rearrangement links TRBV10-2 to TRBJ2-3; no clear D. This CDR3 has 13 residues. V was pared by 0 bases and J by 3 bases, with 4 bases between. Germline V gives CDR1 WSHSY, CDR2 SAAADI. The CDR3 region is CASSESETDTQYF. The DNA of the CDR3 is TGCGCCAGCAGTGAGTCGGAGACAGATACGCAGTATTTT.

This clone was seen many times. V is TRBV6-1 and J is TRBJ1-2, with a possible D match to TRBD1 (5 bases). This CDR3 contains 16 residues. The germline V gene has CDR1 MNHNS and CDR2 SASEGT. The V gene lost 1 base and the J gene lost 3 bases, with 15 bases spanning the gap. The chain's CDR3 is CASSEVGSGAYYGYTF. The CDR3 DNA sequence: TGTGCCAGCAGTGAAGTTGGCAGCGGGGCGTACTATGGCTACACCTTC.

This clone came up many times. CDR3 amino acids: CASSELRYFNEQFF. In nucleotides, the CDR3 is TGTGCCAGCAGTGAACTTAGATATTTCAATGAGCAGTTCTTC. J is TRBJ2-1 and V is TRBV6-1; D gene unclear. Trimming removed 2 bases from V and 6 bases from J, with 11 bases in between. The CDR3 runs 14 residues. The germline V gene has CDR1 MNHNS and CDR2 SASEGT.

This clone was picked up many times. CDR3 DNA: TGTGCCAGCACCCGGACGCCTTCAGGGGGCGCCTACGAGCAGTACTTC. Its translation: CASTRTPSGGAYEQYF. This rearrangement joins TRBV11-2 to TRBJ2-7; 8 bases line up with TRBD1. Losses at the gene ends were 7 bases for V and 2 bases for J; bases not matched to a gene: 13. Per germline, CDR1 SGHAT and CDR2 FQNNGV. The CDR3 has 16 amino acids.

As for this clone: This could be a read error, since a much larger clone is one nucleotide away. The J gene is TRBJ1-4, the V gene TRBV9; maybe TRBD1 (6 bases). Trimming cost V 4 bases and J 7 bases, with 14 bases left between them. CDR1 is SGDLS, CDR2 YYNGEE, per germline. This CDR3 is built from 14 residues. The CDR3 reads CASSIRDMGEKLFF. In DNA, the CDR3 is TGTGCCAGCAGCATCCGGGACATGGGTGAAAAACTGTTTTTT.